A selection of T cell receptor beta chains follows, all from one sample in a study of cytomegalovirus exposure and HLA in healthy donors. Sequencing used immunoSEQ multiplex PCR; TCRdb keeps in-frame clones, though not all of them. This table has some 150,000 clones, 70% to 90% appearing once. Input material: PBMCs. These receptors were taken from a man aged 18-30 years in good health and CMV-seropositive. Both conserved end residues are part of each CDR3. The order of the fields is D gene, CDR3 length, J gene, clone size, V gene, CDR3 protein, CDR3 DNA. D genes are given only for firm matches. Size tells how often a clone was seen (once, few, many) or the class of an expanded clone, and some rows leave it out.

d_call: TRBD2; cdr3_length: 14; j_call: TRBJ2-7; clone_size: .; v_call: TRBV7-8; cdr3_aa: CASSHRGGSYEQYF; cdr3_nt: TGTGCCAGCAGCCATCGGGGGGGATCCTACGAGCAGTACTTC
d_call: .; cdr3_length: 14; j_call: TRBJ1-1; clone_size: few; v_call: TRBV2; cdr3_aa: CASSDVRARTEAFF; cdr3_nt: TGTGCCAGCAGTGATGTCAGGGCGAGGACTGAAGCTTTCTTT
d_call: .; cdr3_length: 15; j_call: TRBJ2-7; clone_size: few; v_call: TRBV9; cdr3_aa: CASSVGLLESYEQYF; cdr3_nt: TGTGCCAGCAGCGTAGGACTACTGGAGTCCTACGAGCAGTACTTC
d_call: TRBD1; cdr3_length: 14; j_call: TRBJ2-7; clone_size: .; v_call: TRBV15; cdr3_aa: CATSPPAAQGPVDF; cdr3_nt: TGTGCCACCAGCCCCCCCGCGGCACAGGGGCCTGTGGACTTC
d_call: TRBD2; cdr3_length: 15; j_call: TRBJ2-1; clone_size: .; v_call: TRBV6-6; cdr3_aa: CATDSGGSSYNEQFF; cdr3_nt: TGTGCCACCGATAGCGGGGGGAGCTCCTACAATGAGCAGTTCTTC
d_call: TRBD1; cdr3_length: 14; j_call: TRBJ2-5; clone_size: .; v_call: TRBV15; cdr3_aa: CATSPQGAGETQYF; cdr3_nt: TGTGCCACCAGCCCGCAGGGGGCCGGGGAGACCCAGTACTTC
d_call: TRBD1; cdr3_length: 16; j_call: TRBJ1-3; clone_size: .; v_call: TRBV30; cdr3_aa: CAWSRTGPYGGNTIYF; cdr3_nt: TGTGCCTGGAGCCGGACAGGGCCTTACGGTGGAAACACCATATATTTT
d_call: TRBD1; cdr3_length: 18; j_call: TRBJ1-1; clone_size: .; v_call: TRBV6-7; cdr3_aa: CASSFRTGTGGENTEAFF; cdr3_nt: TGTGCCAGCAGTTTCCGAACCGGGACAGGGGGGGAGAACACTGAAGCTTTCTTT
d_call: .; cdr3_length: 14; j_call: TRBJ1-5; clone_size: .; v_call: TRBV2; cdr3_aa: CASSERRGNQPQHF; cdr3_nt: TGTGCCAGCAGTGAAAGGAGGGGAAATCAGCCCCAGCATTTT
d_call: .; cdr3_length: 15; j_call: TRBJ1-3; clone_size: .; v_call: TRBV5-1; cdr3_aa: CASSLDGISGNTIYF; cdr3_nt: TGCGCCAGCAGCCTGGACGGGATCTCTGGAAACACCATATATTTT
d_call: TRBD1; cdr3_length: 13; j_call: TRBJ1-4; clone_size: .; v_call: TRBV7-3; cdr3_aa: CASSKGTGGKLFF; cdr3_nt: TGTGCCAGCAGCAAAGGGACAGGTGGAAAACTGTTTTTT
d_call: .; cdr3_length: 13; j_call: TRBJ1-2; clone_size: .; v_call: TRBV5-1; cdr3_aa: CASSSPGNYGYTF; cdr3_nt: TGCGCCAGCAGCTCCCCGGGAAACTATGGCTACACCTTC
d_call: .; cdr3_length: 13; j_call: TRBJ2-7; clone_size: .; v_call: TRBV5-1; cdr3_aa: CASSWREAAEQYF; cdr3_nt: TGCGCCAGCAGTTGGAGGGAGGCCGCCGAGCAGTACTTC